Sequencing of this TCR beta chain was carried out in a study of siplizumab effects on memory and regulatory T cells. V was pared by 1 base and J by 7 bases, with 13 bases between. The CDR3 covers 13 residues. Germline CDR1 SQVTM, CDR2 ANQGSEA. Study observations and caveats: Naive T cells looked more diverse than memory cells and looked like major alloresponse contributors. The authors did not confirm suppressive function in proliferating Tregs from siplizumab cultures. Few alloreactive clones mapped to unstimulated subsets.

Roughly 99,000 TCR templates were assayed per sample. Sequencing used immunoSEQ multiplex PCR; TCRdb keeps in-frame clones, though not all of them. The table shows over 50,000 clones, with over 65% occurring only once. For this clone: Its antigen is not identified.

This clonotype was sampled from a human donor in good health. Sample: memory CD4+ T cells sorted from blood. The chain recombines TRBV29-1 with TRBJ2-5, with TRBD1 as a possible D gene (6 bases). CDR3 nucleotides: TGCAGCGTTGAAGCCAGGGGAAGGGGGACCCAGTACTTC. It yields the protein CSVEARGRGTQYF.